This TCR beta chain came from a study of blood T cell repertoires in COVID-19 (TCRdb year 2020). The study in broad terms: The collaborator samples originated in the United States, Italy and Spain and spanned the acute and convalescent phases of COVID-19. The material from the prospective study consisted of cDNA or gDNA derived from T cells, B-cell-depleted T cells, or PBMCs. The dataset comprised deeply sampled blood TCRbeta repertoires from subjects exposed to, actively infected with, or recovered from COVID-19. A freely available public database, intended as a resource for researchers studying the immune response to SARS-CoV-2, is where the repertoires were released. Samples came from the ongoing ImmuneRACE study (first 160 participants) plus 1,254 subjects from 6 global collaborators. The sample metadata nearly always contained a de-identified subject ID, COVID-19 status, age in years and sex. Where available, HLA class I and class II types were taken from metadata supplied by the sample provider and were not determined by assay-based typing.

TCRbeta CDR3 regions were amplified from genomic DNA using the immunoSEQ Assay, a bias-controlled multiplex PCR. As for the original processing: The number of nucleated cells in each sample was estimated by amplification of reference gene primers within the assay. Sequence reads were collapsed and filtered to measure the absolute abundance of every unique TCRbeta CDR3 rearrangement. For each sample, productive Simpson clonality was calculated as the square root of Simpson's diversity index across productive rearrangements. The clones in this table, taken by TCRdb from immuneACCESS, are in-frame only. Not every clone is retained; where verified, under half of the shortfall comes from an unresolved V gene, and the cause of the rest is unknown. V, J and clone size are taken as reported in that table, and D and trimming were inferred from the DNA itself. This sample gives about 120,000 clones in total; 88% of them show up just once. The ten largest clones take up nearly 0.9% of the sample.

Each collaborating institution followed its own protocols to collect whole blood in K2EDTA tubes. For TCRbeta analysis, collaborator samples were shipped as frozen whole blood, as isolated PBMCs, or as DNA extracted from either sample type. CDR1 is given as MNHEY and CDR2 as SVGAGI, both from the germline V gene. The junction shows trimming of 10 bases on V and 1 base on J, and the gene matches do not reach 2 bases of it. Including cysteine and phenylalanine, the CDR3 has 12 amino acids. The CDR3 DNA has 36 bases and is translated from base 1. To note about this clone: Its antigen target is currently unknown. No base quality values were provided; no much bigger clone lies one nucleotide off.

What the authors observed across the whole study: How much clinical and demographic metadata was included differed by source and by participant, and the metadata was provided uncurated.

The specimen was peripheral blood. The source is a woman between 45 and 65 years old with active or convalescent COVID-19. The sequence links TRBV6-5 to TRBJ1-1, with 8 bases matching TRBD1. The DNA sequence follows: TGTGCCATCGGGACAGGGAACACTGAAGCTTTCTTT. Translated, it reads CAIGTGNTEAFF.